This section outlines one T cell receptor beta chain sequence together with its context. Its antigen remains unknown. This entry is derived from a study of graft-versus-host responses after intestinal transplantation. Libraries were prepared by immunoSEQ multiplex PCR; TCRdb keeps only in-frame clonotypes and omits some of them. The data contain more than 85,000 clones, around 93% of them singletons. The CDR3 sequence is 13 residues long. V lost 5 bases and J lost 0, with 7 bases in between. Germline V gene sequence: CDR1 MNHEY, CDR2 SMNVEV (reference sequence). This sample comprised unstimulated CD8+ T cells sorted from spleen or lymph node cells, obtained before intestinal transplant. The chain combines TRBV27 with TRBJ1-1; no firm D call. This TCR came from a human donor who received an intestinal transplant. CDR3 residues: CASSNTMNTEAFF. The CDR3 DNA follows: TGTGCCAGCAGTAATACAATGAACACTGAAGCTTTCTTT.